The next 32 T cell receptor beta chains were all read from a single sample in a study of T-cell memory formation after mild COVID-19. TCRdb re-called the 5' RACE reads through MiXCR, storing one row per CDR3 protein. The sample has about 170,000 distinct CDR3 sequences, 10% to 15% seen once; the top ten hold more than 3%. The sample consisted of PBMCs or a T cell subset sorted from them (not recorded which). The receptors derive from a man aged 18 to 30 who had mild COVID-19 (a few samples of this study predate the infection). Cell type and time point are not known.

This chain uses TRBV6-6 with TRBJ2-4, with a tentative D call TRBD1 (6 bases). Germline V gene lookup returns CDR1 MNHNY and CDR2 SVGAGI (reference sequence). The V and J ends lost 2 bases and 5 bases respectively, with 7 bases between them. The CDR3 has 13 residues. For the CDR3, the DNA is TGTGCCAGCAGTTACCGACAGGAAAACATTCAGTACTTC. Amino acid sequence: CASSYRQENIQYF.

This clonotype was observed a few times. The chain links TRBV7-3 to TRBJ2-2, with 7 positions matching TRBD2. The CDR3 consists of 15 residues. Germline V gene lookup returns CDR1 SGHTA and CDR2 FQGTGA. J lost 2 bases, V lost 4 bases, and 4 bases had no gene match. CDR3 amino acids: CASSYGGTNTGELFF. CDR3 in DNA: TGTGCCAGCAGCTACGGGGGGACCAACACCGGGGAGCTGTTTTTT.

This clonotype was seen a few times. The CDR3 reads CASSFKVNTEAFF. The CDR3 bases are TGTGCCAGCAGTTTCAAGGTGAACACTGAAGCTTTCTTT. The V gene is TRBV12-3 or TRBV12-4, the J gene TRBJ1-1; D is uncertain. Trimming cost V 3 bases and J 0 bases, with 5 bases left between them. The CDR3 is made up of 13 amino acids.

The rearrangement links TRBV20-1 to TRBJ1-2, with a tentative D call TRBD1 (5 bases). Trimming shortened V by 1 base and J by 1 base, and 10 bases separated the two germline ends. CDR1 is DFQATT, CDR2 SNEGSKA, per germline (reference sequence). The CDR3 contains 14 residues. CDR3 sequence reads: CSARADRYNYGYTF. DNA of the CDR3: TGCAGTGCTAGAGCTGACAGATATAACTATGGCTACACCTTC.

V usage is TRBV12-3 or TRBV12-4 and J usage is TRBJ1-2; D may be TRBD1 (6 bases). The CDR3 is 13 residues long. V was clipped by 6 bases and J by 4 bases, with 12 bases between them. The CDR3 loop is CASREGVAYGYTF. In nucleotides, the CDR3 is TGTGCCAGCAGGGAGGGGGTTGCCTATGGCTACACCTTC.

This chain connects TRBV18 to TRBJ2-1; 10 bases are a match to TRBD2. The CDR3 loop spans 14 amino acids. After removal of 3 bases from V and 14 bases from J, the junction contained 10 bases not matched to a gene. Per the germline V gene, CDR1 is KGHSH and CDR2 is LQKENI. The CDR3: CASSPEPSGGREFF. The CDR3 region has the DNA TGTGCCAGCTCACCGGAGCCTAGCGGGGGCCGGGAGTTCTTC.

The chain combines TRBV7-8 with TRBJ1-6; 9 bases map to TRBD1. The germline CDR1 and CDR2 sequences are SGHVS and FQNEAQ. The CDR3 runs 16 residues. Unmatched junction bases numbered 8, after V lost 4 bases and J lost 7 bases. The CDR3 region is CASSYWDRVWNSPLHF. CDR3 nucleotide sequence: TGTGCCAGCAGCTATTGGGACAGGGTTTGGAATTCACCCCTCCACTTT.

The chain is built from TRBV18 and TRBJ2-3, with D unclear. The CDR3 runs to 13 residues. The germline gives CDR1 KGHSH, CDR2 LQKENI. V was clipped by 4 bases and J by 4 bases, with 9 bases between them. For the CDR3, the DNA is TGTGCCAGCTCACGACCGGCTCCAGATACGCAGTATTTT. Protein sequence: CASSRPAPDTQYF.

The chain links TRBV4-2 to TRBJ2-2, with D perhaps TRBD2 (5 bases). CDR1 is LGHNA and CDR2 is YNFKEQ in the germline V gene. This CDR3 region has 14 residues. Trimming left V 0 bases short and J 6 bases short, with 8 bases between. DNA of the CDR3: TGTGCCAGCAGCCAAGATCTCGGGGCCGGGGAGCTGTTTTTT. This translates into CASSQDLGAGELFF.

The V and J genes are TRBV7-9 and TRBJ2-7; D is unresolved. The CDR3 extends over 13 amino acids. V lost 5 bases and J 3 bases, leaving 11 bases between the germline ends. The V gene's germline CDR1 is SEHNR and CDR2 FQNEAQ (reference sequence). CDR3: CASSPRPSYEQYF. CDR3 DNA: TGTGCCAGCAGCCCCAGACCCAGCTACGAGCAGTACTTC. Variable domain in full (rest from reference TRBV7-9 and TRBJ2-7): DTGVSQNPRHKITKRGQNVTFRCDPISEHNRLYWYRQTLGQGPEFLTYFQNEAQLEKSRLLSDRFSAERPKGSFSTLEIQRTEQGDSAMYLCASSPRPSYEQYFGPGTRLTVT.

This clonotype was detected ten times or more. V and J are TRBV7-8 and TRBJ1-5; D is ambiguous. CDR1 is SGHVS and CDR2 is FQNEAQ in the germline V gene. V was cut by 4 bases and J by 4 bases, with 14 bases left in between. The CDR3 covers 15 residues. As DNA, the CDR3 is TGTGCCAGCAGCTCCTACGACCCCGGGAATCAGCCCCAGCATTTT. It translates to CASSSYDPGNQPQHF.

The chain joins TRBV5-1 to TRBJ2-5; 7 positions agree with TRBD2. V lost 3 bases to trimming and J lost 3 bases; unmatched junction nucleotides: 8. This CDR3 region has 15 residues. CDR1 SGHRS and CDR2 YFSETQ come from the germline V gene. The CDR3 region is CASSWVSAGEETQYF. DNA for the CDR3: TGCGCCAGCAGCTGGGTTTCGGCGGGGGAAGAGACCCAGTACTTC.

This clonotype was detected only a few times. The rearrangement links TRBV6-5 to TRBJ2-5, with D perhaps given as TRBD1 or TRBD2 (5 bases each). The CDR3 sequence is 13 residues long. V lost 5 bases and J lost 1, with 8 bases in between. Germline loops: CDR1 MNHEY, CDR2 SVGAGI. Here the CDR3 DNA reads TGTGCCAGCAGTGTGGGACCCCAAGAGACCCAGTACTTC. Translating gives CASSVGPQETQYF.

The chain links TRBV6-5 to TRBJ2-7; D possibly matches TRBD1 or TRBD2 (5 bases each). Germline assignment: CDR1 MNHEY and CDR2 SVGAGI. CDR3 length equals 12 residues. Here the CDR3 DNA reads TGTGTGTCGGGAAGGGGATCCTACGAGCAGTACTTC. Its translation is CVSGRGSYEQYF.

V usage is TRBV2 and J usage is TRBJ2-7; D is undetermined. This CDR3 has 14 residues. Trimming took 2 bases from V and 3 from J, leaving 11 bases between them. Germline loops: CDR1 SNHLY, CDR2 FYNNEI. The CDR3, as DNA: TGTGCCAGCAGTGAACATGGCAGGAGCTACGAGCAGTACGTC. This gives the protein CASSEHGRSYEQYV.

V gene TRBV12-3 or TRBV12-4 combines with J gene TRBJ2-5; 10 bases are shared with TRBD2. Trimming at V came to 6 bases and at J to 9 bases, leaving 10 bases not matched to a gene. The CDR3 covers 14 residues. DNA for the CDR3: TGTGCCAGCAGAGCGGGGGGGGGACGTGGGGCCCAGTACTTC. Translating gives CASRAGGGRGAQYF.

This clonotype has a handful of counts. The chain couples TRBV24-1 to TRBJ1-5; D is undetermined. This CDR3 comprises 14 residues. Per germline, CDR1 KGHDR and CDR2 SFDVKD. The V end lost 5 bases, the J end lost 0 bases, and 7 bases lay between the germline ends. The CDR3 loop reads CATSAGYSNQPQHF. The CDR3 DNA sequence: TGTGCCACCAGTGCCGGTTATAGCAATCAGCCCCAGCATTTT.

The chain employs TRBV6-2 or TRBV6-3 and TRBJ1-2, with 7 bases matching TRBD1. Losses at the gene ends were 6 bases for V and 2 bases for J; bases not matched to a gene: 12. CDR3 length equals 16 residues. Germline CDR1 is MNHEY and CDR2 is SVGEGT. The CDR3 bases are TGTGCCAGCAGATACGCTGGACAGGCGGAAAACTATGGCTACACCTTC. This gives the protein CASRYAGQAENYGYTF.

The chain links TRBV18 to TRBJ1-6; 7 bases agree with TRBD1. The germline V gene encodes CDR1 KGHSH and CDR2 LQKENI. The V and J ends lost 4 bases and 7 bases, in that order; junction bases with no gene match: 10. The CDR3 has 16 residues. As DNA, the CDR3 is TGTGCCAGCTCACGGCGAGGGGGACAGTTAAATTCACCCCTCCACTTT. Translating it yields CASSRRGGQLNSPLHF.

At least ten counts were recorded for this clonotype. This sequence joins TRBV6-5 and TRBJ1-5; D uncertain. With 5 bases removed from V and 0 bases from J, the gap between germline ends came to 14 bases. This CDR3 is built from 16 residues. The V gene's germline CDR1 is MNHEY and CDR2 SVGAGI. The CDR3 bases are TGTGCCAGCAGTCCTTCTGGGGTGAATAGCAATCAGCCCCAGCATTTT. Protein sequence: CASSPSGVNSNQPQHF.

The chain has TRBV6-5 and TRBJ2-7; 9 bases agree with TRBD1. This CDR3 has 15 residues. Looked up from germline, CDR1 is MNHEY and CDR2 is SVGAGI. Trimming at V came to 3 bases and at J to 4 bases, leaving 7 bases not matched to a gene. The CDR3 DNA reads as TGTGCCAGCAGTTATCCCGGGACAGGGCTATACGAGCAGTACTTC. Translated, it gives CASSYPGTGLYEQYF.

The chain employs TRBV7-2 and TRBJ2-3; D remains unclear. Germline V gene sequence: CDR1 SGHTA, CDR2 FQGNSA. Trimming removed 8 bases at V and 6 bases at J, with 12 bases between. The CDR3 is made up of 12 amino acids. The DNA for the CDR3 is TGTGCCAGCGCGACCGCGGCGGATACGCAGTATTTT. This sequence encodes CASATAADTQYF. The complete variable domain, with remaining parts taken from reference TRBV7-2 and TRBJ2-3, reads GAGVSQSPSNKVTEKGKDVELRCDPISGHTALYWYRQSLGQGLEFLIYFQGNSAPDKSGLPSDRFSAERTGGSVSTLTIQRTQQEDSAVYLCASATAADTQYFGPGTRLTVL.

In DNA, the CDR3 is TGCAGCGCAAACGCGGGGGGGTATGGCTACACCTTC. Its translation is CSANAGGYGYTF. The rearrangement links TRBV29-1 to TRBJ1-2; tentative D call: TRBD1 (5 bases). Germline assignment: CDR1 SQVTM and CDR2 ANQGSEA. Trimming shortened V by 7 bases and J by 5 bases, and 14 bases separated the two germline ends. This CDR3 has 12 amino acids.

This sequence joins TRBV4-1 and TRBJ1-4; D gene ambiguous. This CDR3 contains 15 residues. Trimming took 2 bases from V and 7 from J, leaving 14 bases between them. Germline-derived CDR1 and CDR2 are MGHRA and YSYEKL. The CDR3 region is CASSQTRAEGEKLFF. The CDR3 DNA reads TGCGCCAGCAGCCAAACTCGGGCCGAGGGTGAAAAACTGTTTTTT.

This chain links TRBV10-3 with TRBJ1-5; no reliable D call. V was shortened by 0 bases and J by 9 bases, with 12 bases between the two germline ends. There are 14 residues in the CDR3. CDR1 and CDR2 (germline): ENHRY, SYGVKD. This CDR3 is CAISESLAGRPQHF. The CDR3 region has the DNA TGTGCCATCAGTGAGTCTCTGGCTGGTCGGCCCCAGCATTTT.

The CDR3 DNA sequence: TGTGCCAGCAGTCGTCAATGGGGGAACGATGACACTGAAGCTTTCTTT. This sequence encodes CASSRQWGNDDTEAFF. The chain recombines TRBV6-2 or TRBV6-3 with TRBJ1-1, with D possibly TRBD1 on 5 matching bases. Germline lookup yields CDR1 MNHEY and CDR2 SVGEGT. With 5 bases removed from V and 3 bases from J, the gap between germline ends came to 19 bases. There are 16 residues in the CDR3.

In this sample, this clonotype turned up a few times. J is TRBJ2-4 and V is TRBV18, with 10 bases lining up with TRBD1. Per the germline V gene, CDR1 is KGHSH and CDR2 is LQKENI. This CDR3 has 14 residues. V shed 5 bases and J 7 bases; nucleotides not matched to a gene: 5. The CDR3: CASSWDRGPNIQYF. CDR3 coding DNA: TGTGCCAGCTCATGGGACAGGGGTCCGAACATTCAGTACTTC.

The CDR3 is CASSQVPNGGLEAFF. Written as DNA, the CDR3 is TGCGCCAGCAGCCAAGTTCCTAATGGGGGCCTTGAAGCTTTCTTT. The V call is TRBV4-3, the J call TRBJ1-1; a possible D gene is TRBD1 (6 bases). Trimming took off 1 base at V and 7 bases at J, with 16 bases between the two ends. In germline, CDR1 is LGHNA, CDR2 YSLEER. The CDR3 spans 15 residues.

This clonotype was counted only a few times. The V gene is TRBV4-2, the J gene TRBJ1-1, with 7 nucleotides matching TRBD1. The length of the CDR3 is 15 residues. CDR1 and CDR2 (germline): LGHNA, YNFKEQ. V shed 0 bases, J shed 5 bases, and the junction held 6 bases outside the gene matches. CDR3 nucleotides: TGTGCCAGCAGCCAAGAAATAGCAGGGGGGACTGAAGCTTTCTTT. As protein: CASSQEIAGGTEAFF.

This clonotype was counted between two and nine times. The V and J genes are TRBV24-1 and TRBJ1-2; perhaps TRBD1 as D (6 bases). V was cut by 4 bases and J by 8 bases, with 19 bases left in between. The CDR3 contains 15 residues. The germline V gene has CDR1 KGHDR and CDR2 SFDVKD. The CDR3 sequence is CATSDPKRTVRGYTF. In nucleotides, the CDR3 is TGTGCCACCAGTGACCCTAAACGGACAGTGCGGGGCTACACCTTC.

V and J are TRBV5-1 and TRBJ2-1, with 10 bases fitting TRBD2. Germline V lookup: CDR1 SGHRS, CDR2 YFSETQ. J lost 7 bases, V lost 1 base, and 5 bases had no gene match. The CDR3 spans 15 residues. This chain's CDR3 is CASSLRAGGPNEQFF. The CDR3 DNA reads TGCGCCAGCAGCTTGAGAGCGGGGGGGCCTAATGAGCAGTTCTTC.

This clonotype was seen many times. The CDR3 DNA is TGTGCCAGCAGCTTTTCTAGCGGGGGGGCAGATACGCAGTATTTT. It specifies CASSFSSGGADTQYF. The chain carries TRBV7-9 and TRBJ2-3, with TRBD2 matching 12 bases. Germline lookup yields CDR1 SEHNR and CDR2 FQNEAQ (reference sequence). After removal of 3 bases from V and 4 bases from J, the junction contained 2 bases not matched to a gene. CDR3 length: 15 residues.